The present T cell receptor (beta chain) was sequenced within a study of shared clonotypes between healthy human individuals. Deep was the level at which the assay was run. The assay was immunoSEQ multiplex PCR, and TCRdb's table has in-frame clones only and misses some. The sample contains about 2.1 million clones, approximately 92% of which appear only once. General study findings and limits: Estimated clonotype richness was generally higher in naive than memory subsets. Rarefaction exposed incomplete sorted-subset sequencing despite large depth.

Germline CDR1 and CDR2: MDHEN and SYDVKM. The ends lost 6 bases at V and 7 bases at J; junction bases unmatched: 13. The CDR3 runs to 16 residues. Naive CD8 cells lacked CD45RO, underwent positive selection for CCR7 and left out terminally differentiated effector memory CD45RA+ cells. Comment on this clone: Its target is unknown.

The sequencing sample was made of naive CD8+ T cells from PBMCs. J is TRBJ2-1 and V is TRBV28, with TRBD1 matching over 9 bases. This sequence was found in a man in his late teens or twenties in good health. Some clones in this sample may be carry-over from other donors' samples. CDR3 loop: CASSSWGTGPGNEQFF. The CDR3 nucleotides read TGTGCCAGCAGCTCATGGGGGACAGGGCCGGGGAATGAGCAGTTCTTC.